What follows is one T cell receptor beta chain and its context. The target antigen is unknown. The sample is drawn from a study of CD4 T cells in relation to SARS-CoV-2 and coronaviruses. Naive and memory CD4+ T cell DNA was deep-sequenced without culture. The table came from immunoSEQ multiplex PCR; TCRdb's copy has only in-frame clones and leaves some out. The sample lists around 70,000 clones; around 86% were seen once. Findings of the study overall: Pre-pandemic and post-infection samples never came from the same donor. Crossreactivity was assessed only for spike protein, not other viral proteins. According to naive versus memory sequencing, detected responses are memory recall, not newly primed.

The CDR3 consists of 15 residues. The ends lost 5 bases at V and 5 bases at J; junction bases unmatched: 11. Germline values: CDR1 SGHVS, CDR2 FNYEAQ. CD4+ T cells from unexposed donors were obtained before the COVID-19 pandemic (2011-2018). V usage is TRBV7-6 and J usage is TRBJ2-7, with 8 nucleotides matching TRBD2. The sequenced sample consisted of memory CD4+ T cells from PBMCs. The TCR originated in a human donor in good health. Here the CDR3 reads CASSPRRAGGHEQYF. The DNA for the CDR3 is TGTGCCAGCAGCCCGAGGCGGGCGGGGGGCCACGAGCAGTACTTC.